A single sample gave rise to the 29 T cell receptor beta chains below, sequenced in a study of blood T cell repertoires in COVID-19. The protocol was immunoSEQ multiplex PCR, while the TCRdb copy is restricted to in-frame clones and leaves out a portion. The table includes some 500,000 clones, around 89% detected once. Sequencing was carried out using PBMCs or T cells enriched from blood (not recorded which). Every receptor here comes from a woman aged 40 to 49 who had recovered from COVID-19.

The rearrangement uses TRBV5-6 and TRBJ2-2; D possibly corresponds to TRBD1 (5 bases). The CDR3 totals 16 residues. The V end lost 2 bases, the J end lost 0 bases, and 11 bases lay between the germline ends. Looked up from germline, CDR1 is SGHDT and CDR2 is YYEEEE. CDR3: CASSFSGKPNTGELFF. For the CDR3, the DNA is TGTGCCAGCAGCTTTTCAGGGAAACCGAACACCGGGGAGCTGTTTTTT.

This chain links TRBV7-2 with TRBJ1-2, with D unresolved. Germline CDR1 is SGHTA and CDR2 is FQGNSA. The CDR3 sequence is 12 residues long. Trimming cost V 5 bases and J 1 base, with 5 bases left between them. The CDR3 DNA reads TGTGCCAGCAGCCTCCTTAACTATGGCTACACCTTC. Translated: CASSLLNYGYTF. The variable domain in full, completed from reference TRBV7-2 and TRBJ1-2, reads GAGVSQSPSNKVTEKGKDVELRCDPISGHTALYWYRQSLGQGLEFLIYFQGNSAPDKSGLPSDRFSAERTGGSVSTLTIQRTQQEDSAVYLCASSLLNYGYTFGSGTRLTVV.

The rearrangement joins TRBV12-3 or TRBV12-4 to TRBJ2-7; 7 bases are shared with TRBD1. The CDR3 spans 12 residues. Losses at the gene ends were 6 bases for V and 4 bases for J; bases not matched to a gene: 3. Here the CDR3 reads CASSQQGYEQYF. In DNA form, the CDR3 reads TGTGCCAGCAGCCAACAGGGGTACGAGCAGTACTTC.

CDR3 protein: CASNDPIAGGFNEQFF. The CDR3 DNA is TGTGCCAGCAATGACCCTATTGCAGGGGGCTTCAATGAGCAGTTCTTC. The gene calls are TRBV25-1 and TRBJ2-1; 8 nucleotides line up with TRBD1. The CDR3 is made up of 16 amino acids. Germline CDR1 is MGHDK and CDR2 is SYGVNS. V trimming: 7 bases; J trimming: 6 bases; junction bases outside the gene matches: 14.

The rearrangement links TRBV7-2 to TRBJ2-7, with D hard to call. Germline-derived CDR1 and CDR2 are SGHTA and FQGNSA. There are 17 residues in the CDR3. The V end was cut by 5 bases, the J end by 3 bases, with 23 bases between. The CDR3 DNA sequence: TGTGCCAGCAGCCTACACAACTCCGGCAGGCCCCTCTACGAGCAGTACTTC. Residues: CASSLHNSGRPLYEQYF.

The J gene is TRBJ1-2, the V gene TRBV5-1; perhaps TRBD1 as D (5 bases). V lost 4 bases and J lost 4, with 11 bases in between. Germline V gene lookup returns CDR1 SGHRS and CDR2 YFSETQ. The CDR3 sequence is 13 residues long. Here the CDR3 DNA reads TGCGCCAGCAGCGAAGGGGAGGGCTATGGCTACACCTTC. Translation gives CASSEGEGYGYTF.

This chain's CDR3 is CASNTGGSGQPQHF. CDR3 DNA: TGTGCCAGTAATACAGGGGGCTCTGGTCAGCCCCAGCATTTT. V usage is TRBV19 and J usage is TRBJ1-5; 9 bases are a match to TRBD1. The CDR3 extends over 14 amino acids. Germline trimming cut 7 bases from V and 6 bases from J; bases unmatched to any gene: 7. From germline, CDR1 is LNHDA and CDR2 SQIVND (reference sequence).

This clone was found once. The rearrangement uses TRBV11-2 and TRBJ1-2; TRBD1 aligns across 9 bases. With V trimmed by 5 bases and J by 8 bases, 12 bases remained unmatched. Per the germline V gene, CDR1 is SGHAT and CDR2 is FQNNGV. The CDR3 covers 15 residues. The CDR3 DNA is TGTGCCAGCAGCGAGTACCGGGACAGGGAGTACGGCTACACCTTC. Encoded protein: CASSEYRDREYGYTF. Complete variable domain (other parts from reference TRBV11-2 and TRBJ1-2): EAGVAQSPRYKIIEKRQSVAFWCNPISGHATLYWYQQILGQGPKLLIQFQNNGVVDDSQLPKDRFSAERLKGVDSTLKIQPAKLEDSAVYLCASSEYRDREYGYTFGSGTRLTVV.

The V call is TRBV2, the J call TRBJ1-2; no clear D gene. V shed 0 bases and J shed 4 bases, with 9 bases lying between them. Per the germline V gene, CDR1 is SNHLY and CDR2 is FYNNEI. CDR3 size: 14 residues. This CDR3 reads CASSEAANSYGYTF. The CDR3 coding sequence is TGTGCCAGCAGTGAAGCGGCGAACAGCTATGGCTACACCTTC.

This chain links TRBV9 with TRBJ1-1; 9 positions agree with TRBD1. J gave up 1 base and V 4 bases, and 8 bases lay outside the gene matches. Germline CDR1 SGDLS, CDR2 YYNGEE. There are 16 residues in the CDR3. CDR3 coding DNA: TGTGCCAGCAGCCCCCAGGGACAGGGATCGAACACTGAAGCTTTCTTT. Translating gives CASSPQGQGSNTEAFF.

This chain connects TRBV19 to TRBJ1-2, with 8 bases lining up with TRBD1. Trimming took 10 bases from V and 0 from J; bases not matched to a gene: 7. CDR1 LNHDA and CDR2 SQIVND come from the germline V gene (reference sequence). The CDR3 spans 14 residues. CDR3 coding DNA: TGTGCCACCACTACAGGGGGGCCTAACTATGGCTACACCTTC. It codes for CATTTGGPNYGYTF.

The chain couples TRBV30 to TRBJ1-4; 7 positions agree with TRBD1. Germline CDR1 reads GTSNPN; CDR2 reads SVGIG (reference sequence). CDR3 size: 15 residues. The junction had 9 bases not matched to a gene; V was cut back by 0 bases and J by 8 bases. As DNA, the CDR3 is TGTGCCTGGAGTGTACGCACAGGGGTAGGCGAAAAACTGTTTTTT. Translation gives CAWSVRTGVGEKLFF. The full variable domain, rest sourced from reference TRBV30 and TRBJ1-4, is SQTIHQWPATLVQPVGSPLSLECTVEGTSNPNLYWYRQAAGRGLQLLFYSVGIGQISSEVPQNLSASRPQDRQFILSSKKLLLSDSGFYLCAWSVRTGVGEKLFFGSGTQLSVL.

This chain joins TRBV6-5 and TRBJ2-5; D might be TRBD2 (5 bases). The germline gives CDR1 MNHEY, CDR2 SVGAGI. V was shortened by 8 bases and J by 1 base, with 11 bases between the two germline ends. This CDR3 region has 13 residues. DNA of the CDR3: TGTGCCAGCGAGCGGAGCGGCCAAGAGACCCAGTACTTC. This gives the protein CASERSGQETQYF.

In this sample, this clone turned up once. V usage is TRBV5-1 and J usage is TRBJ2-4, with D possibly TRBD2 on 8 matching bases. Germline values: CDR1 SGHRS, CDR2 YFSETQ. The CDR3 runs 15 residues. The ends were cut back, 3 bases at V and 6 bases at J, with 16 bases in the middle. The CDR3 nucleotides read TGCGCCAGCAGCTACGGGACAGCGGGGGCAAACATTCAGTACTTC. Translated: CASSYGTAGANIQYF.

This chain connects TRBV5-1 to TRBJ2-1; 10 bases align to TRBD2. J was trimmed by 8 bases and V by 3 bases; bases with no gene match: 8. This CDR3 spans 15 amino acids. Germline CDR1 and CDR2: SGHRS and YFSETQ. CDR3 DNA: TGCGCCAGCAGCTCCCAGCGGGAGGGTAGGGATGAGCAGTTCTTC. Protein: CASSSQREGRDEQFF.

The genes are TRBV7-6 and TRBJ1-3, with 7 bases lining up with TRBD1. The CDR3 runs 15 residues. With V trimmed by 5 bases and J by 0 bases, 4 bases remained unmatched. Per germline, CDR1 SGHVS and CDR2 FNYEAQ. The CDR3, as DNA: TGTGCCAGCAGCCCCGGGACAGTCTCTGGAAACACCATATATTTT. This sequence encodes CASSPGTVSGNTIYF.

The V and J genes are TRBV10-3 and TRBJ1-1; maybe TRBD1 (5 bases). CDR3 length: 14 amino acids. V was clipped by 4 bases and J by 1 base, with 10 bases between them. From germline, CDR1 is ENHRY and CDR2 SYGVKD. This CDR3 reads CAISAGTENTEAFF. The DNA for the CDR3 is TGTGCCATCAGTGCCGGGACTGAGAACACTGAAGCTTTCTTT.

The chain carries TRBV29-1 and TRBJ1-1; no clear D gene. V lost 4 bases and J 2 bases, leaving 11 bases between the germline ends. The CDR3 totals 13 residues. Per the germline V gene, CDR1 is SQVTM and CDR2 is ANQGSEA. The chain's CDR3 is CSVALSVNTEAFF. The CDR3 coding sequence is TGCAGCGTTGCTCTGAGCGTTAACACTGAAGCTTTCTTT.

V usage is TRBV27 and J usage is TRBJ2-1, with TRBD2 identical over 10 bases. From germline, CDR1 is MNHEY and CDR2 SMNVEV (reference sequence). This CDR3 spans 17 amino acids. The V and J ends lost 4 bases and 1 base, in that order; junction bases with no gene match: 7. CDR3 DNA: TGTGCCAGCAGTTATGCCGGACTAGCGGAGTCCTACAATGAGCAGTTCTTC. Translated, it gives CASSYAGLAESYNEQFF.

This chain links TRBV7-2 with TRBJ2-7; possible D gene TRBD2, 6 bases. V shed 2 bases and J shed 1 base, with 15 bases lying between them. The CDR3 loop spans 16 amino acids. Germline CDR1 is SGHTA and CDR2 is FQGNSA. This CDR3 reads CASSLRQLATSYEQYF. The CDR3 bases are TGTGCCAGCAGCTTACGGCAGCTAGCGACTTCCTACGAGCAGTACTTC.

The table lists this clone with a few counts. CDR3 residues: CASSPQGAGGNQPQHF. As DNA, the CDR3 is TGTGCCAGCAGCCCCCAGGGCGCAGGGGGCAATCAGCCCCAGCATTTT. The J gene is TRBJ1-5, the V gene TRBV7-8, with D perhaps matching TRBD1 (6 bases). The CDR3 has 16 amino acids. Deletions cut 5 bases from V and 2 bases from J, with 16 bases between. The germline V gene has CDR1 SGHVS and CDR2 FQNEAQ.

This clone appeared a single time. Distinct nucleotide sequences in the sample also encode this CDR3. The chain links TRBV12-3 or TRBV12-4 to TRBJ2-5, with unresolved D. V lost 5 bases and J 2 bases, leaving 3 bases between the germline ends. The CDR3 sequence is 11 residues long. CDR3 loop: CASSQQETQYF. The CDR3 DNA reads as TGTGCCAGCAGTCAACAAGAGACCCAGTACTTC.

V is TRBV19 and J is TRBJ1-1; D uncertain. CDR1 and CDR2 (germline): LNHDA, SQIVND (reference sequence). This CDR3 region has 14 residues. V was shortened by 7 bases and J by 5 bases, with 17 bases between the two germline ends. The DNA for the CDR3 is TGTGCCAGTACAAGCCCCGGGGTTCCGACTGAAGCTTTCTTT. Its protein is CASTSPGVPTEAFF.

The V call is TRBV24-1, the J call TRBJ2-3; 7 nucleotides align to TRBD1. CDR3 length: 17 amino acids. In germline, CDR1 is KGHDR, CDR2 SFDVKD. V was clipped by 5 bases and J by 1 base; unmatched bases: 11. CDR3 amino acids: CATSGPYPGQRTDTQYF. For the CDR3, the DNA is TGTGCCACCAGTGGGCCTTATCCGGGACAGCGCACAGATACGCAGTATTTT.

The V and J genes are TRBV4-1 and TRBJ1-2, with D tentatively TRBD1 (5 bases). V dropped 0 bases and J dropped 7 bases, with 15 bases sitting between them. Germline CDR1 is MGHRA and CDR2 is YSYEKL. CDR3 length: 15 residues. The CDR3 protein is CASSQDLGVGSGYTF. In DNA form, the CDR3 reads TGCGCCAGCAGCCAAGATCTGGGGGTCGGGAGTGGCTACACCTTC.

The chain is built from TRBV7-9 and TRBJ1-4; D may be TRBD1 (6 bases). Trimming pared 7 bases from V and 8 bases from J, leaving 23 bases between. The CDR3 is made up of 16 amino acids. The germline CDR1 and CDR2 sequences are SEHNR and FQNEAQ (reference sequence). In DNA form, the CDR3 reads TGTGCCAGCACCCGAGGGGGAGGGGTCGGTAAGGAAAAACTGTTTTTT. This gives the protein CASTRGGGVGKEKLFF.

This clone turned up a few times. The CDR3 DNA sequence: TGTGCCAGCAGTCAAGACACCGGAAACACCATATATTTT. The encoded protein is CASSQDTGNTIYF. The chain combines TRBV27 with TRBJ1-3; D remains unclear. Germline-derived CDR1 and CDR2 are MNHEY and SMNVEV (reference sequence). The CDR3 has 13 residues. V gave up 5 bases and J gave up 4 bases, with 9 bases separating them.

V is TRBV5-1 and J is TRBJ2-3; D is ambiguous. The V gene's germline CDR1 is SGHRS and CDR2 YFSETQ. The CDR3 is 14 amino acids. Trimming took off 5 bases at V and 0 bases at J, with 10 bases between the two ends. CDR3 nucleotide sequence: TGCGCCAGCAGGTACCTGGAGAGCACAGATACGCAGTATTTT. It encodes CASRYLESTDTQYF.

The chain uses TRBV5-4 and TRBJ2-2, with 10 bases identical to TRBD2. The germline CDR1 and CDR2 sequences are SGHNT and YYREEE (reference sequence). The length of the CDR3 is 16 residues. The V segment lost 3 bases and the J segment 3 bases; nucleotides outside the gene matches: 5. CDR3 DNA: TGTGCCAGCAGCTCCTCTAGCGGGAGTGACACCGGGGAGCTGTTTTTT. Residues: CASSSSSGSDTGELFF.